This T cell receptor (beta chain) derives from a study of blood T cell repertoires in COVID-19 (dated by TCRdb to 2020 to 2022). Context from the whole study: The collaborator samples originated in the United States, Italy and Spain and spanned the acute and convalescent phases of COVID-19. The material from the prospective study consisted of cDNA or gDNA derived from T cells, B-cell-depleted T cells, or PBMCs. Subjects who had been exposed to COVID-19, were actively infected with it, or had recovered from it provided the deeply sampled blood TCRbeta repertoires that made up the dataset. A freely available public database, intended as a resource for researchers studying the immune response to SARS-CoV-2, is where the repertoires were released. The samples were drawn from two sources: the first 160 participants of the ongoing ImmuneRACE study, and fewer than 1,500 subjects contributed by 6 global collaborators. The sample metadata nearly always contained a de-identified subject ID, COVID-19 status, age in years and sex. HLA class I and class II types, where available, came from metadata supplied by the sample provider rather than from assay-based typing. Broader findings and caveats from the paper: The amount of clinical and demographic metadata varied by source and participant and was provided uncurated.

Details on this clone: This clone's antigen is unknown. Base qualities are not recorded, but no much larger clone differs from it by a single base.

TCRbeta CDR3 regions were amplified from genomic DNA using the immunoSEQ Assay, a bias-controlled multiplex PCR. The source study handled its data this way. The number of nucleated cells in each sample was estimated from the amplification of reference gene primers within the assay. To quantify the absolute abundance of each unique TCRbeta CDR3 rearrangement, sequence reads were collapsed and filtered. For each sample, productive Simpson clonality was calculated as the square root of Simpson's diversity index over productive rearrangements. What TCRdb holds here is the immuneACCESS table cut down to in-frame rearrangements. Part of the clones is not present; checked against another copy, under half of the missing clones reflect an unresolved V gene, and the others are unexplained. V and J calls and clone size follow that table, whereas D and trimming were derived from the DNA. This sample gives approximately 230,000 clones in total; almost 85% of them show up just once. The ten top clones hold about 15% of the sample.

CDR1 LGHNA and CDR2 YNFKEQ are derived from the germline V gene. CDR3 length: 15 amino acids, cysteine to phenylalanine. The CDR3 DNA has 45 bases and is translated from base 1. Between the V and J ends, shortened by 0 bases and 4 bases respectively, the junction contains 11 bases. In the prospective study, participants were about 18 to 89 years old, resided in fewer than 25 geographic areas of the United States, and were enrolled through a virtual design. Cohort assignment in the prospective study relied on participant-reported clinical history from a screening survey and a study questionnaire. ImmuneRACE Cohort 3 recovered participants were defined by two consecutive negative NP/OP PCR tests, healthcare professional clearance, or symptom resolution. Each participant in the prospective study had whole blood, serum and a nasopharyngeal or oropharyngeal swab collected by mobile phlebotomists. Participants in the prospective study had the option to provide additional blood draws and questionnaires over a roughly two-month period. Before DNA extraction, blood samples from the prospective study were shipped at room temperature or frozen.

Recombination connected TRBV4-2 to TRBJ2-3, with TRBD2 as a weak D call on 6 bases. Material for sequencing was PBMCs or T cells enriched from blood (not recorded which). This sequence was found in a man between 40 and 49 years old who had recovered from COVID-19. The bases read TGTGCCAGCAGCCAAGAAAGGGGAGGTGCAGATACGCAGTATTTT. Its product reads: CASSQERGGADTQYF.